This TCR beta chain appears in the sequencing data of a study of cytomegalovirus exposure and HLA in healthy donors. Study-wide results and limits: A later analysis reportedly found that, within productive TCRs, an Asian-associated ancestry cluster had fewer N-insertions than the mean observed across the 666 donors. There were some V segments, including TRBV6-2 and TRBV6-3, excluded as indistinguishable. Analysis was performed later, and it showed HLA-associated TCR beta chains to be more clonally expanded than equally common others. In a later analysis, at a false discovery rate of 0.05, about 17,000 TCR beta sequences matched HLA alleles.

Both 60 Vbeta primers and 13 Jbeta primers went into the PCR. Data came from immunoSEQ multiplex PCR; TCRdb stores just in-frame clones and leaves some out. The sample yields more than 60,000 clones, around 85% seen once. Note on this clone: What it binds is unknown.

With 0 bases clipped from V and 1 base from J, the junction kept 5 bases outside the gene matches. This CDR3 spans 16 amino acids. Germline CDR1 and CDR2: MNHEY and SVGAGI. This rearrangement joins TRBV6-5 to TRBJ2-7; 8 positions agree with TRBD1. Material: PBMCs. The clonotype originates from a woman aged 30 to 39 in good health and CMV-seronegative. The CDR3 DNA reads as TGTGCCAGCAGTTACTCAGGCAGGGGGCGTTCCTACGAGCAGTACTTC. Translation gives CASSYSGRGRSYEQYF.